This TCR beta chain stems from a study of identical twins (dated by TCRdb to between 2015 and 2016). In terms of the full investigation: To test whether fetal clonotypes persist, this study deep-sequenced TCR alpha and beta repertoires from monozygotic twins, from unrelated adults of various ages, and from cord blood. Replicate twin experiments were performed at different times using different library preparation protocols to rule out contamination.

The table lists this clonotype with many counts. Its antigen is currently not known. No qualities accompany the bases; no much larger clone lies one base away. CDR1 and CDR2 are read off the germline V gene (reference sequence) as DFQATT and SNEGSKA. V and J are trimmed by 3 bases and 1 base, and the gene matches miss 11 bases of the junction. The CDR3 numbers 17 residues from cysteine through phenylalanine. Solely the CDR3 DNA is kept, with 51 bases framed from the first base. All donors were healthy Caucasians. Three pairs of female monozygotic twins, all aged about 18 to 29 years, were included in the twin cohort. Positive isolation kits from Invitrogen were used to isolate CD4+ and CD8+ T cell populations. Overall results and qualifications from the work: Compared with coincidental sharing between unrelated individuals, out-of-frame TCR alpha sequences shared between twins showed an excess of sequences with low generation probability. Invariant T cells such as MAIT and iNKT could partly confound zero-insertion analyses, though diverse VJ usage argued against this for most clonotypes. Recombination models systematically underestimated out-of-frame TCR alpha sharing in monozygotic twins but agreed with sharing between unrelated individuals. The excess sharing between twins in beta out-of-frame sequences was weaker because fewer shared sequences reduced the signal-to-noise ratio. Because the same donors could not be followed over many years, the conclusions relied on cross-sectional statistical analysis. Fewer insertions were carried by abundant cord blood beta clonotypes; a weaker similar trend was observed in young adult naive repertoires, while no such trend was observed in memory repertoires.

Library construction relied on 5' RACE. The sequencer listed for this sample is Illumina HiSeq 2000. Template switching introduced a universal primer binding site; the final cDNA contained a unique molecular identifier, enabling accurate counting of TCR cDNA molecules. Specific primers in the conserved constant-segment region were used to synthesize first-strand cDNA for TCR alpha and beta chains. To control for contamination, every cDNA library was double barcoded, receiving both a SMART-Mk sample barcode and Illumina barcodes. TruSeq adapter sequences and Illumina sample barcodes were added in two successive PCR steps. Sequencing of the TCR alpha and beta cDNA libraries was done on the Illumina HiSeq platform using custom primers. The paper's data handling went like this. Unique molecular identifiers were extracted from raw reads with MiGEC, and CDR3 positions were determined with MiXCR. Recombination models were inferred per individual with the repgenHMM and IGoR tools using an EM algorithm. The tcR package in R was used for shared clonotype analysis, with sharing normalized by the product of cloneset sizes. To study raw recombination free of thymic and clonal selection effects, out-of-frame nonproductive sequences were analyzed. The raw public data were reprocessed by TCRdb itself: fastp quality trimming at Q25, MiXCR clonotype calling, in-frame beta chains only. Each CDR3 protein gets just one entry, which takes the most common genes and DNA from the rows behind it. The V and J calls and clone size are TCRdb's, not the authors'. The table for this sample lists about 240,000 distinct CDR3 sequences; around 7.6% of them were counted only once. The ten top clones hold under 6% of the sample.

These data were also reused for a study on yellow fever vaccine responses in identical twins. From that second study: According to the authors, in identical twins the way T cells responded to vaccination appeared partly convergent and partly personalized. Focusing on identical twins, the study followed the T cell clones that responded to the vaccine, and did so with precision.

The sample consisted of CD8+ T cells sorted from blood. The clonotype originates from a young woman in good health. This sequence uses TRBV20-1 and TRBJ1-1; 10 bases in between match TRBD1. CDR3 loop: CSASRDRGPIQNTEAFF. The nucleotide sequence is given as TGCAGTGCTAGTCGAGACAGGGGGCCGATCCAGAACACTGAAGCTTTCTTT.